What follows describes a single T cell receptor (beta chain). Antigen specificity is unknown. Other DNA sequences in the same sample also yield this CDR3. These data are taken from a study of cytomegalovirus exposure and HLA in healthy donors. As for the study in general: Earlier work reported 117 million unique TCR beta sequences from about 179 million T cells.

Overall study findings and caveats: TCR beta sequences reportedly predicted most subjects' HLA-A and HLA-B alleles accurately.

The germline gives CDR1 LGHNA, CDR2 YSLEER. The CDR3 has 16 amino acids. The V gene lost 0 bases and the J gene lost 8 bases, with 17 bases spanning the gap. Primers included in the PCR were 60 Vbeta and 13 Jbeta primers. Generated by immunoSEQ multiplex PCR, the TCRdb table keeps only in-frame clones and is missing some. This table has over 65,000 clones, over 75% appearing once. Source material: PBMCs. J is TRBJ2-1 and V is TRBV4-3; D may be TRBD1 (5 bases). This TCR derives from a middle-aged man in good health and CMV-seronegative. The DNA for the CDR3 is TGCGCCAGCAGCCAAGATTCCAGCCCATTCAGGGATGAGCAGTTCTTC. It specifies CASSQDSSPFRDEQFF.